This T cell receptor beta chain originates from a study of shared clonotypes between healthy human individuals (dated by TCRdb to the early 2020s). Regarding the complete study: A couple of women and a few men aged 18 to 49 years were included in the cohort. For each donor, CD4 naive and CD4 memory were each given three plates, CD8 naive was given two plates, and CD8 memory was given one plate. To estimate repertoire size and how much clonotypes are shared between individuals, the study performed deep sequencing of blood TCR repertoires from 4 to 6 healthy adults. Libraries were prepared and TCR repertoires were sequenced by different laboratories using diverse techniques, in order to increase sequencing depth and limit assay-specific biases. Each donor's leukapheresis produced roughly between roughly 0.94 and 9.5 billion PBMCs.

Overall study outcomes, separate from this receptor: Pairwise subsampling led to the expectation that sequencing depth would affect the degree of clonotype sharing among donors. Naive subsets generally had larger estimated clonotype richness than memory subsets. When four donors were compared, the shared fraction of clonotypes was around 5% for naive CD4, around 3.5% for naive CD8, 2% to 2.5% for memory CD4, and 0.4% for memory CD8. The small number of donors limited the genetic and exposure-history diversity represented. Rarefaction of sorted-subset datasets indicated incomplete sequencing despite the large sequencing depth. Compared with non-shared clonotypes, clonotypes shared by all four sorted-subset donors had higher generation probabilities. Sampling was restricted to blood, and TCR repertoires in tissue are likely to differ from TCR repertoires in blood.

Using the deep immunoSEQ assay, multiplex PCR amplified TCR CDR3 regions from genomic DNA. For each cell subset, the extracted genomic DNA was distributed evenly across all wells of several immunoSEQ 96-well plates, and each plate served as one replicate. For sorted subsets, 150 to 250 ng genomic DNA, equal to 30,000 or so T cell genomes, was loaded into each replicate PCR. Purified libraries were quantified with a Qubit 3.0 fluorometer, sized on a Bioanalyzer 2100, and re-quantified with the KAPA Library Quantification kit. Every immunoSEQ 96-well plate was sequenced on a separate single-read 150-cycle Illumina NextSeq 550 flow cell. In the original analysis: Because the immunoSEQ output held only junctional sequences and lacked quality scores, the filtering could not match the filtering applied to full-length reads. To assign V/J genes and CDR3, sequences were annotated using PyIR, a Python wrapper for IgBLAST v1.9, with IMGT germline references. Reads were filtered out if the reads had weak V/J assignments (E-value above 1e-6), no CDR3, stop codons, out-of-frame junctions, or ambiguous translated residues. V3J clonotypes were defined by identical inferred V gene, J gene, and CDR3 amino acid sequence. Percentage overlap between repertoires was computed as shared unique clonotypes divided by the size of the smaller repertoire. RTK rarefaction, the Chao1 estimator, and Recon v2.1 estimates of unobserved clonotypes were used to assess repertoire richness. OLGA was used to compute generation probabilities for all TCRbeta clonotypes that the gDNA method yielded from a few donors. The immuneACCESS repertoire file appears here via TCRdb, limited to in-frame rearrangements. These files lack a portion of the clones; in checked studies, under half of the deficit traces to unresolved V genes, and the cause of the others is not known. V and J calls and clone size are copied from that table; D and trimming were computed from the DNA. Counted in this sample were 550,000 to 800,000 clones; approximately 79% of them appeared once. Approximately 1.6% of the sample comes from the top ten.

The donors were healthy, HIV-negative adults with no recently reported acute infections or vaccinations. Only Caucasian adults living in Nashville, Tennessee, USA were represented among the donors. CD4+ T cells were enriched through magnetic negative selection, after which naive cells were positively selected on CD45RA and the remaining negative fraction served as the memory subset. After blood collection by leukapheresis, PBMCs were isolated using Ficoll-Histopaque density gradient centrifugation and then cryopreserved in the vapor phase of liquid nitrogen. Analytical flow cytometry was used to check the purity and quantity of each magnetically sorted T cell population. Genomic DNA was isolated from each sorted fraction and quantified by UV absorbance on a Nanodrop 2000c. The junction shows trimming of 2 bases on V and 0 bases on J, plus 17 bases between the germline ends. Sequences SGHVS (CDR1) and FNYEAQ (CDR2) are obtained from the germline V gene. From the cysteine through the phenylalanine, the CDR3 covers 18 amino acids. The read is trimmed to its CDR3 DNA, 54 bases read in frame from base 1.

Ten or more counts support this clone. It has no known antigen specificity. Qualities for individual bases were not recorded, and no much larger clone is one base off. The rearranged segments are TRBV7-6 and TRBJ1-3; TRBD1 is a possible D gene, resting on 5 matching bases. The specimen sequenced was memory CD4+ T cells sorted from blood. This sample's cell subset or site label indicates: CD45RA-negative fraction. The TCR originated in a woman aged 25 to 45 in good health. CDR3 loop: CASSLWAGLSDSGNTIYF. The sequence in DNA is TGTGCCAGCAGCTTATGGGCGGGACTCTCTGACTCTGGAAACACCATATATTTT.